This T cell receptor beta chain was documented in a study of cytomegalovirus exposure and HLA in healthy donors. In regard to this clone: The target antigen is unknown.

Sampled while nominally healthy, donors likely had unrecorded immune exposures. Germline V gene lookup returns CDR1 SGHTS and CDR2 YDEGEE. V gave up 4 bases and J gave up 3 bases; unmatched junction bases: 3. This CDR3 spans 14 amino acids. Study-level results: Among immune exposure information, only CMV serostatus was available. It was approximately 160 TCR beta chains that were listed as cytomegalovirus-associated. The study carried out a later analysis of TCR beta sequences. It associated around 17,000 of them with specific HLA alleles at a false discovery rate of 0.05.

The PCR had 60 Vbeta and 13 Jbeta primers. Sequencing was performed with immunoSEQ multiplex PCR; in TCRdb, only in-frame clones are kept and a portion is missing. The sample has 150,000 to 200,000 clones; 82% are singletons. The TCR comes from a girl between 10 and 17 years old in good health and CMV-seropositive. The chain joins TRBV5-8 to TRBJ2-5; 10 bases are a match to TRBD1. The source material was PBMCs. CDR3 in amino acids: CASSHGTGEETQYF. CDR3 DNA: TGTGCCAGCAGCCACGGGACAGGGGAAGAGACCCAGTACTTC.